The 19 T cell receptor beta chains below come from one sample, sequenced in a study of glioma-infiltrating T cells. TCR alpha and beta CDR3 regions were amplified from RNA using iRepertoire nested multiplex PCR. In TCRdb, the multiplex PCR reads were re-called with MiXCR into one record per CDR3 protein. The table lists fewer than 200,000 distinct CDR3 sequences, over 40% of them singletons. Sequencing used glioma tissue, nonneoplastic brain tissue, or PBMCs (not recorded which). All receptors derive from a human donor with low-grade glioma or glioblastoma, undergoing nonglioma brain surgery, or in good health (not recorded which).

The rearrangement joins TRBV3-1 to TRBJ2-1; a possible D gene is TRBD2 (6 bases). Looked up from germline, CDR1 is LGHDT and CDR2 is YNNKEL (reference sequence). The V gene lost 4 bases and the J gene lost 7 bases, with 20 bases spanning the gap. The CDR3 runs to 16 residues. The CDR3 reads CASSREGAGRVNEQFF. Here the CDR3 DNA reads TGTGCCAGCAGCCGCGAAGGAGCGGGCCGTGTAAATGAGCAGTTCTTC.

This clonotype was seen many times. A read error may produce the germline difference seen at one junction end. The gene calls are TRBV3-1 and TRBJ2-7, with 12 bases that match TRBD1. The CDR3 is made up of 12 amino acids. Germline lookup yields CDR1 LGHDT and CDR2 YNNKEL (reference sequence). The chain's CDR3 is CASSQGDRGRSF. CDR3 nucleotides: TGTGCCAGCAGCCAAGGGGACAGGGGGCGGAGCTTC.

To note about this clonotype: This may come from a read error, since a much larger clone is one base off. The rearrangement joins TRBV20-1 to TRBJ1-6, with D unclear. Germline V gene sequence: CDR1 DFQATT, CDR2 SNEGSKA (reference sequence). The CDR3 is 14 amino acids. CDR3 bases: TGCAGTGCTAGAGGGACCCCCTATAATTCACCCCTCAACTTT. This gives the protein CSARGTPYNSPLNF.

Worth noting for this clonotype: This may be a read error: a much more frequent sequence differs by one nucleotide. This chain links TRBV20-1 with TRBJ2-7; D perhaps matches TRBD1 (6 bases). In germline, CDR1 is DFQATT, CDR2 SNEGSKA (reference sequence). The CDR3 has 16 amino acids. CDR3 sequence: CGARDQGLGQGYEQYF. Here the CDR3 DNA reads TGCGGTGCTAGAGATCAAGGTTTGGGCCAGGGGTACGAGCAGTACTTC.

The rearrangement links TRBV12-3 or TRBV12-4 to TRBJ1-5; TRBD1 aligns across 9 bases. With 3 bases clipped from V and 5 bases from J, the junction kept 5 bases outside the gene matches. The CDR3 extends over 15 amino acids. For the CDR3, the DNA is TGTGCCAGCAGTTTCGGGGACAGGGACTATCAGCCCCAGCATTTT. It translates to CASSFGDRDYQPQHF.

Of note for this clonotype: This clone may be a read error of a much larger clone one base away. The chain couples TRBV20-1 to TRBJ2-1, with TRBD2 as a possible D gene (6 bases). V shed 1 base and J shed 4 bases, with 8 bases lying between them. The germline V gene encodes CDR1 DFQATT and CDR2 SNEGSKA (reference sequence). There are 13 residues in the CDR3. CDR3 loop: CSARVAEYNEQFF. In DNA, the CDR3 is TGCAGTGCTAGAGTAGCGGAATACAATGAGCAGTTCTTC.

This clonotype was counted ten times or more. V and J are TRBV6-1 and TRBJ2-1, with D tentatively TRBD2 (5 bases). Trimming took 7 bases from V and 0 from J, leaving 13 bases between them. The germline V gene encodes CDR1 MNHNS and CDR2 SASEGT. This CDR3 has 15 amino acids. CDR3: CASKQEGFSYNEQFF. Written as DNA, the CDR3 is TGTGCCAGCAAACAAGAGGGCTTCTCCTACAATGAGCAGTTCTTC.

This clonotype was recorded once. Its ends do not fully match the called genes, so a read error is possible. The V and J genes are TRBV16 and TRBJ2-3, with D possibly called TRBD1 or TRBD2 (5 bases each). The CDR3 totals 12 residues. From germline, CDR1 is KGHSY and CDR2 FQNENV. CDR3 DNA sequence: TGTGACAGCAGGGACGACTTTGATATGCAGTATTTT. Its translation is CDSRDDFDMQYF.

About this clonotype itself: A much larger clone differs by one base, so this may be a read error. V usage is TRBV28 and J usage is TRBJ2-7, with D unresolved. Germline V lookup: CDR1 MDHEN, CDR2 SYDVKM. V was cut by 4 bases and J by 4 bases, with 11 bases left in between. This CDR3 is built from 13 residues. CDR3 bases: TGTGCCAGCAGTTCCTCGCAGGAATACGAGCAGTACTTC. It translates to CASSSSQEYEQYF.

The rearrangement links TRBV5-4 to TRBJ2-1; 8 bases are a match to TRBD2. Trimming took 3 bases from V and 5 from J; bases not matched to a gene: 10. The CDR3 is 16 amino acids. Germline CDR1 reads SGHNT; CDR2 reads YYREEE (reference sequence). CDR3: CASSSSSRLANNEQFF. The DNA for the CDR3 is TGTGCCAGCAGCTCTTCCTCTAGACTAGCGAACAATGAGCAGTTCTTC.

As regards this clonotype: This may come from a read error, since a much larger clone is one base off. The chain carries TRBV28 and TRBJ1-1; TRBD1 might be the D (5 bases). The CDR3 contains 16 residues. Germline V gene lookup returns CDR1 MDHEN and CDR2 SYDVKM. The V end was cut by 2 bases, the J end by 2 bases, with 15 bases between. The CDR3 region has the DNA TGTGCCAGCAGTTTAGTTAGGGGACCCATAAACACTGAAGCTTTCTTT. Translation: CASSLVRGPINTEAFF.

This clonotype was seen more than once but under ten times. The chain combines TRBV12-3 or TRBV12-4 with TRBJ1-5, with TRBD1 matching over 8 bases. V lost 2 bases and J lost 4; bases outside the gene matches: 4. The CDR3 sequence is 15 residues long. In nucleotides, the CDR3 is TGTGCCAGCAGTTTACACAGGGGGGAAAATCAGCCCCAGCATTTT. Translation gives CASSLHRGENQPQHF.

The J gene is TRBJ2-3, the V gene TRBV12-3 or TRBV12-4; 9 positions agree with TRBD2. V dropped 2 bases and J dropped 9; count of bases not matched to a gene: 12. There are 16 residues in the CDR3. CDR3 sequence reads: CASSLRAGGARITQYF. Here the CDR3 DNA reads TGTGCCAGCAGTTTAAGGGCGGGAGGGGCCAGGATAACGCAGTATTTT.

As for this clonotype: Compared with germline, one end of the junction differs, possibly owing to a read error. The chain carries TRBV20-1 and TRBJ2-1, with D unresolved. This CDR3 is 12 amino acids long. Germline V gene data show CDR1 as DFQATT and CDR2 as SNEGSKA (reference sequence). The CDR3 loop is CSAADRTDERFF. CDR3 nucleotides: TGCAGTGCCGCGGACCGCACGGATGAGCGGTTCTTC.

This clonotype was seen a few times. The V and J genes are TRBV11-1 and TRBJ2-3; D may be TRBD1 or TRBD2 (5 bases each). Germline lookup yields CDR1 SGHAT and CDR2 FQDESV (reference sequence). CDR3 length: 16 residues. With 3 bases removed from V and 0 bases from J, the gap between germline ends came to 13 bases. The CDR3 coding sequence is TGTGCCAGCAGCTTTCCCGGGACCCCTAGCACAGATACGCAGTATTTT. This codes for CASSFPGTPSTDTQYF.

As for this clonotype: Given a much more abundant clone one base away, this may be a read error. The chain recombines TRBV18 with TRBJ1-1, with D perhaps TRBD1 (6 bases). Germline V gene lookup returns CDR1 KGHSH and CDR2 LQKENI. Trimming stripped 5 bases from V and 7 bases from J, with 20 bases between. This CDR3 comprises 15 residues. Here the CDR3 reads CASSARWTAQLEAFF. CDR3 nucleotide sequence: TGTGCCAGCTCAGCTCGTTGGACAGCCCAACTTGAAGCTTTCTTT. Full variable domain (outside the CDR3, taken from reference TRBV18 and TRBJ1-1): NAGVMQNPRHLVRRRGQEARLRCSPMKGHSHVYWYRQLPEEGLKFMVYLQKENIIDESGMPKERFSAEFPKEGPSILRIQQVVRGDSAAYFCASSARWTAQLEAFFGQGTRLTVV.

The rearrangement links TRBV7-2 to TRBJ2-3; D is uncertain. The CDR3 loop spans 12 amino acids. V shed 5 bases and J shed 8 bases, with 11 bases lying between them. CDR1 is SGHTA, CDR2 FQGNSA, per germline. The CDR3 DNA follows: TGTGCCAGCAGCCGGGCGAGAGGTACGCAGTATTTT. Its translation is CASSRARGTQYF.

This clonotype was counted at least ten times. CDR3 sequence reads: CASNMEPSTDTQYF. Here the CDR3 DNA reads TGTGCCAGTAATATGGAACCGAGCACAGATACGCAGTATTTT. This chain joins TRBV19 and TRBJ2-3; D unclear. CDR1 and CDR2 from the germline V gene are LNHDA and SQIVND (reference sequence). The CDR3 extends over 14 amino acids. V gave up 7 bases and J gave up 0 bases, with 11 bases separating them.

This clonotype came up many times. The chain combines TRBV28 with TRBJ2-1, with D perhaps TRBD2 (6 bases). V dropped 6 bases and J dropped 1 base, with 13 bases sitting between them. CDR3 length: 15 residues. From germline, CDR1 is MDHEN and CDR2 SYDVKM. The CDR3 is CASSPDYPSYNEQFF. The CDR3 nucleotides read TGTGCCAGCAGCCCGGACTACCCATCCTACAATGAGCAGTTCTTC.